A selection of T cell receptor beta chains follows, all from one sample in a study of OX40 agonist ivuxolimab in advanced cancers. Method: immunoSEQ multiplex PCR; TCRdb's copy keeps in-frame clones and lacks some. This table has over 30,000 clones, over 65% appearing once. Sequences were derived from CD4+ or CD8+ T cells sorted from blood, sampled in a trial of the OX40 agonist ivuxolimab. These receptors all come from an adult with an advanced solid tumor such as melanoma, head and neck, liver or kidney cancer. The CDR3 runs from the conserved cysteine through the conserved F or W. D genes are given only for firm matches. Not every row has a clone size; where given, it reads once, few, many or a size class.

D,size,V,J,DNA,CDR3
NA,once,TRBV4-1,TRBJ2-5,TGCGCCAGCAGCCAAGAGGGGGAGACCCAGTACTTC,CASSQEGETQYF
NA,NA,TRBV10-1,TRBJ2-2,TGCGCCAGCAACCGAGCCGGGACAACGAACACCGGGGAGCTGTTTTTT,CASNRAGTTNTGELFF
NA,NA,TRBV27,TRBJ1-2,TGTGCCAGCAGCTCCTACAGGGAAGGGGGATATTTTAACTATGGCTACACCTTC,CASSSYREGGYFNYGYTF
TRBD1,once,TRBV9,TRBJ2-7,TGTGCCAGCAGCGGCCGGGACAGTTCCTACGAGCAGTACTTC,CASSGRDSSYEQYF
NA,NA,TRBV7-9,TRBJ2-1,TGTGCCAGCAGGCTTCTGAATGAGCAGTTCTTC,CASRLLNEQFF
NA,NA,TRBV13,TRBJ1-1,TGTGCCAGCAGCTTCCGGCCCGGCAACACTGAAGCTTTCTTT,CASSFRPGNTEAFF
NA,NA,TRBV11-1,TRBJ2-3,TGTGCCAGCAGCCCCACCGGGACTAGCACAGATACGCAGTATTTT,CASSPTGTSTDTQYF
TRBD1,NA,TRBV28,TRBJ2-7,TGTGCCAGCAGTTCGCCGACAGGGGTTTACGACGAGCAGTACTTC,CASSSPTGVYDEQYF
TRBD1,NA,TRBV4-2,TRBJ1-1,TGTGCCAGCAGCCAAGAAGGGACAGGGCCAGCTTTCTTT,CASSQEGTGPAFF
NA,NA,TRBV28,TRBJ1-5,NA,CASSFRFGDQPQHF
NA,NA,TRBV25-1,TRBJ1-5,TGTGCCCTTGGCAGGGCAGGGGATGAAGATAATCAGCCCCAGCATTTT,CALGRAGDEDNQPQHF
NA,NA,TRBV10-3,TRBJ2-7,TGTGCCATCAGTGAGAGGGGAGATTCCTACGAGCAGTACTTC,CAISERGDSYEQYF
NA,NA,TRBV9,TRBJ1-1,TGTGCCAGCAGCCCCCGTACGGTGCCGAACACTGAAGCTTTCTTT,CASSPRTVPNTEAFF
NA,NA,TRBV5-1,TRBJ1-1,TGCGCCAGCAGCCCACTGGACAGTTTGAACACTGAAGCTTTCTTT,CASSPLDSLNTEAFF
NA,NA,TRBV7-8,TRBJ2-7,TGTGCCAGCAGCTTAGCGGGGGACCGAAACTACGAGCAGTACTTC,CASSLAGDRNYEQYF
NA,NA,TRBV7-9,TRBJ2-7,TGTGCCAGCAGCTTTCCCAGCTCCTACGAGCAGTACTTC,CASSFPSSYEQYF
NA,NA,TRBV5-1,TRBJ2-7,TGCGCCAGCAGCTTTGACACGTACACCTCCTACGAGCAGTACTTC,CASSFDTYTSYEQYF
NA,NA,TRBV5-4,TRBJ2-2,TGTGCCAGCAGCTTGGCCCTTACCGGGGAGCTGTTTTTT,CASSLALTGELFF
NA,NA,TRBV5-5,TRBJ2-3,TGTGCCAGCAGCTTTGTTGTAGATACGCAGTATTTT,CASSFVVDTQYF
NA,once,TRBV19,TRBJ1-4,TGTGCCAGTAGTAGACCGCCCAGTGCAACTAATGAAAAACTGTTTTTT,CASSRPPSATNEKLFF
TRBD1,NA,TRBV4-1,TRBJ2-3,TGCGCCAGCAGCCGGTTGAGCCCTTGGGACAGGGTTGCAGATACGCAGTATTTT,CASSRLSPWDRVADTQYF
TRBD2,once,TRBV28,TRBJ2-3,TGTGCCAGCAGTTTATTCTCAGACCAGGGAGGGGATACGCAGTATTTT,CASSLFSDQGGDTQYF
NA,once,TRBV2,TRBJ2-7,TGTGCCAGCAGTGATACCTATGGGAAGGACGGAGGGTCCTACGAGCAGTACTTC,CASSDTYGKDGGSYEQYF
TRBD1,NA,TRBV19,TRBJ2-5,TGTGCCACGGCCGGGACAGGGAGCGCGCAAGAGACCCAGTACTTC,CATAGTGSAQETQYF
NA,few,TRBV2,TRBJ2-2,TGTGCCAGCAGGTACGAACAGGGCCGGCACACCGGGGAGCTGTTTTTT,CASRYEQGRHTGELFF
NA,few,TRBV7-6,TRBJ2-7,TGTGCCAGCAGCTTAGATCAGGGGCTGTCCTACGAGCAGTACTTC,CASSLDQGLSYEQYF
TRBD2,few,TRBV27,TRBJ2-1,TGTGCCAGCAGTTTGGGACTAGCCCTTTTGGATGAGCAGTTCTTC,CASSLGLALLDEQFF
NA,NA,TRBV7-2,TRBJ1-1,TGTGCCAGCAGCTTAGCTTTCCCCTTAGGTTGGGGGGCCATGAACACTGAAGCTTTCTTT,CASSLAFPLGWGAMNTEAFF
NA,NA,TRBV5-1,TRBJ2-5,TGCGCCAGCAGCTCCGCCGGGAGCCAGTACTTC,CASSSAGSQYF
NA,once,TRBV28,TRBJ2-5,TGTGCCAGCAGACCCGGGAACCAAGAGACCCAGTACTTC,CASRPGNQETQYF
NA,once,TRBV9,TRBJ2-7,TGTGCCAGCAGCGTAGGGGATAGCGGTTACTACGAGCAGTACTTC,CASSVGDSGYYEQYF
NA,many,TRBV6-1,TRBJ2-7,TGTGCCAGCAGGGGGGGAGCCAGCCTCTACGAGCAGTACTTC,CASRGGASLYEQYF
NA,NA,TRBV27,TRBJ2-7,TGTGCCAGCAGTTTATTTTCCGGGTGGGACGAGCAGTACTTC,CASSLFSGWDEQYF
NA,once,TRBV2,TRBJ2-7,TGTGCCAGCACCCCAGGGACGGTAACCTACGAGCAGTACTTC,CASTPGTVTYEQYF
TRBD2,NA,TRBV19,TRBJ2-1,TGTGCCAGTAGTATGGCCGGGGGGTCCTACAATGAGCAGTTCTTC,CASSMAGGSYNEQFF
NA,NA,TRBV27,TRBJ1-2,TGTGCCAGCAGTTTATCGGGCGTAGGGTTGGTCTATGGCTACACCTTC,CASSLSGVGLVYGYTF
TRBD2,NA,TRBV4-3,TRBJ2-1,TGCGCCAGCAGCCAAGAAGGGACTAGCGGGGGCCAATACAATGAGCAGTTCTTC,CASSQEGTSGGQYNEQFF
TRBD2,NA,TRBV7-2,TRBJ2-1,TGTGCCAGCAGCTTAGGCTGGTTAGCGGGAACAAATGAGCAGTTCTTC,CASSLGWLAGTNEQFF
NA,NA,TRBV28,TRBJ2-7,TGTGCCAGCAGTTTTGAAGGGGCAGGGTACGAGCAGTACTTC,CASSFEGAGYEQYF
NA,NA,TRBV11-2,TRBJ2-1,TGTGCCAGCAGAGTGCCGACATACAATGAGCAGTTCTTC,CASRVPTYNEQFF
TRBD2,NA,TRBV4-3,TRBJ2-5,TGCGCCAGCAGCCAAGATCCTAGCGGGCCAGAGACCCAGTACTTC,CASSQDPSGPETQYF
NA,NA,TRBV4-3,TRBJ2-7,TGCGCCAGCAGCCAAGATACCGGGGGCGGGTTGTACGAGCAGTACTTC,CASSQDTGGGLYEQYF
NA,NA,TRBV11-3,TRBJ2-2,TGTGCCAGCAGCGAAGCAGGGTCGGCCGGGGAGCTGTTTTTT,CASSEAGSAGELFF
TRBD1,NA,TRBV6-5,TRBJ2-1,TGTGCCAGCGCCGAAGGGACAGAGGACAATGAGCAGTTCTTC,CASAEGTEDNEQFF
NA,NA,TRBV4-3,TRBJ1-1,TGCGCCAGCAGCCAAGACGTCGATAGACGATACACTGAAGCTTTCTTT,CASSQDVDRRYTEAFF
TRBD2,NA,TRBV29-1,TRBJ2-3,TGCAGCGTTGACGGACTAGCGGAACCTAGCACAGATACGCAGTATTTT,CSVDGLAEPSTDTQYF
TRBD1,NA,TRBV27,TRBJ2-5,TGTGCCAGCAGTCGCGGACAGGGGGCTCAAGAGACCCAGTACTTC,CASSRGQGAQETQYF
TRBD1,NA,TRBV5-4,TRBJ2-2,TGTGCCAGCAGCTTCACAGGGGGCCTTGGGACCGGGGAGCTGTTTTTT,CASSFTGGLGTGELFF
TRBD1,NA,TRBV4-3,TRBJ2-2,TGCGCCAGCAGCCCACCGGACAGGATGAACACCGGGGAGCTGTTTTTT,CASSPPDRMNTGELFF
NA,NA,TRBV6-5,TRBJ1-5,TGTGCCAGCAGTTACGGGGGGCAACGGCCCCAGCATTTT,CASSYGGQRPQHF
NA,NA,TRBV30,TRBJ1-1,TGTGCCTGGAGTGTACTAGGGTCGAGCACTGAAGCTTTCTTT,CAWSVLGSSTEAFF
NA,NA,TRBV9,TRBJ2-2,TGTGCCAGCAAGGACGGAAGGAACACCGGGGAGCTGTTTTTT,CASKDGRNTGELFF
TRBD1,NA,TRBV4-3,TRBJ2-1,TGCGCCAGCAGCCAAGAGCCCGGGACAGGGGAGGGCAATGAGCAGTTCTTC,CASSQEPGTGEGNEQFF
TRBD2,NA,TRBV9,TRBJ2-7,TGTGCCAGCAGCGGTGGGAGGGACTCCTACGAGCAGTACTTC,CASSGGRDSYEQYF
NA,NA,TRBV19,TRBJ1-1,TGTGCCAGCCTAGCCGGTAACACTGAAGCTTTCTTT,CASLAGNTEAFF
NA,once,TRBV9,TRBJ1-1,TGTGCCAGCAGCGTAGAGATCAACCGGAACACTGAAGCTTTCTTT,CASSVEINRNTEAFF
NA,NA,TRBV7-9,TRBJ1-2,TGTGCCAGCAGCAGAATTACGGACAGTCGCTACACCTTC,CASSRITDSRYTF
TRBD1,NA,TRBV28,TRBJ2-7,TGTGCCAGCAGCTGGACAGGGAGTCGCAACGAGCAGTACTTC,CASSWTGSRNEQYF
NA,medium-sized,TRBV30,TRBJ1-5,TGTGCCTGGAGTGTAAGCGAGAATCAGCCCCAGCATTTT,CAWSVSENQPQHF
TRBD1,NA,TRBV4-1,TRBJ2-2,TGCGCCAGCAGCCAAGCGACAGGGGCTTCCGGGGAGCTGTTTTTT,CASSQATGASGELFF